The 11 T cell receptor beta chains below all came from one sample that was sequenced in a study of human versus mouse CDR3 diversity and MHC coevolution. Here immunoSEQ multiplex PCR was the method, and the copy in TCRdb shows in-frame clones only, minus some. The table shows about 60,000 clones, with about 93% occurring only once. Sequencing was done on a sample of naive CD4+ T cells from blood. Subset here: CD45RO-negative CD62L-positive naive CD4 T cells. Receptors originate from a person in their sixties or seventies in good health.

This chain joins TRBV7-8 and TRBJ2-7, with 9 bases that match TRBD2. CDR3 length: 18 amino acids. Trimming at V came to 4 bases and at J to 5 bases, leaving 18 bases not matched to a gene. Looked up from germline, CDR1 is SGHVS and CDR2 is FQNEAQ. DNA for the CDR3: TGTGCCAGCAGCTCCTGGCGCGGGAGCGGGAGGTTGGGAAACGAGCAGTACTTC. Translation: CASSSWRGSGRLGNEQYF.

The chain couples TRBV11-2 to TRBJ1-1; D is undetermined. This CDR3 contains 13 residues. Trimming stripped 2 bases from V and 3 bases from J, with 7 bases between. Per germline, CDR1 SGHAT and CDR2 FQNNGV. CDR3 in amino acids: CASSLNSYTEAFF. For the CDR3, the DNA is TGTGCCAGCAGCTTAAACAGCTACACTGAAGCTTTCTTT.

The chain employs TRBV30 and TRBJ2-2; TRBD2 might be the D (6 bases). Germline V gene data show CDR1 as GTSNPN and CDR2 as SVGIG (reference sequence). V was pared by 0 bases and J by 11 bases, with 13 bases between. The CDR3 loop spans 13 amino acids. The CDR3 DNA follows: TGTGCCTGGAGTGTACGGATAGCGGAAGAGCTGTTTTTT. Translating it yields CAWSVRIAEELFF. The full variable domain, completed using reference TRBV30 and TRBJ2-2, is SQTIHQWPATLVQPVGSPLSLECTVEGTSNPNLYWYRQAAGRGLQLLFYSVGIGQISSEVPQNLSASRPQDRQFILSSKKLLLSDSGFYLCAWSVRIAEELFFGEGSRLTVL.

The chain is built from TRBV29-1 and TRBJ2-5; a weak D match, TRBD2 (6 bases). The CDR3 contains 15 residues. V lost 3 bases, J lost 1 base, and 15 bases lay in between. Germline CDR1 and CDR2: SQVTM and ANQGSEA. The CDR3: CSVEGPPGVQETQYF. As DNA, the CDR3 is TGCAGCGTTGAGGGCCCCCCGGGAGTCCAAGAGACCCAGTACTTC.

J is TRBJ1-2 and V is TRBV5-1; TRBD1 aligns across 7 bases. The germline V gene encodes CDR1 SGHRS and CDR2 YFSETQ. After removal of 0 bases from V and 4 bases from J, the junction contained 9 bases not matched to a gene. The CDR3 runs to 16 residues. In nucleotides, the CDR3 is TGCGCCAGCAGCTTGGGGCCCCGGGACAGAGCCTATGGCTACACCTTC. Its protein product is CASSLGPRDRAYGYTF. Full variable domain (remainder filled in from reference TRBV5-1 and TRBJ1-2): KAGVTQTPRYLIKTRGQQVTLSCSPISGHRSVSWYQQTPGQGLQFLFEYFSETQRNKGNFPGRFSGRQFSNSRSEMNVSTLELGDSALYLCASSLGPRDRAYGYTFGSGTRLTVV.

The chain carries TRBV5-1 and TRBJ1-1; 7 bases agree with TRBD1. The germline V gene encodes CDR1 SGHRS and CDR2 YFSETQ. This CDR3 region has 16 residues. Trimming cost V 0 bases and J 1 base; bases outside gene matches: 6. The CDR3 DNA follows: TGCGCCAGCAGCTTGGCCCCGGACAGGACGAACACTGAAGCTTTCTTT. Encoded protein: CASSLAPDRTNTEAFF.

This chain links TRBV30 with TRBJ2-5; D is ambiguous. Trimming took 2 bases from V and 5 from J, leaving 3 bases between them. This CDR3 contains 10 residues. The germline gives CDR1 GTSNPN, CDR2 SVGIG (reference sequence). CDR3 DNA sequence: TGTGCCTGGAGTTCGGAGACCCAGTACTTC. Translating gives CAWSSETQYF.

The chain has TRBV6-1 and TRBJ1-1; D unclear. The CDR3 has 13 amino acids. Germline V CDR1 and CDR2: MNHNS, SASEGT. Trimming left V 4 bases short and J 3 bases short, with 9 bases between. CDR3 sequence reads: CASSVLADTEAFF. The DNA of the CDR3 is TGTGCCAGCAGTGTCCTGGCGGACACTGAAGCTTTCTTT.

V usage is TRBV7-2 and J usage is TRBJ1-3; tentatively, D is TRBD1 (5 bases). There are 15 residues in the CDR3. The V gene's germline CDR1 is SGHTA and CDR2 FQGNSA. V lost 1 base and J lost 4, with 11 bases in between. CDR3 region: CASSLVAGSGNTIYF. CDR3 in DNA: TGTGCCAGCAGCTTAGTAGCAGGGTCAGGAAACACCATATATTTT.

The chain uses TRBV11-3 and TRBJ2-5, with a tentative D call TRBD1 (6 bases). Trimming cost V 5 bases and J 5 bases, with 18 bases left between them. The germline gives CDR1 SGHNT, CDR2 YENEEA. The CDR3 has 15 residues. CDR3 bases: TGTGCCAGCAGCCCCGACAGGCAGAGAGTGGAGACCCAGTACTTC. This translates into CASSPDRQRVETQYF.

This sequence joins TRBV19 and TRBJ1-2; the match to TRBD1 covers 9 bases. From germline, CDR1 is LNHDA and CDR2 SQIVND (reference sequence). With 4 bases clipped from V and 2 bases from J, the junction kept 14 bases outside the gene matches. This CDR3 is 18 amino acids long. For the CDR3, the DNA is TGTGCCAGTAGTACCCGCGACAGGGGGTACCTCTCAAACTATGGCTACACCTTC. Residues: CASSTRDRGYLSNYGYTF.